This T cell receptor (beta chain) comes out of a study of blood T cell repertoires in COVID-19. As for the study in general: Samples taken during acute and convalescent COVID-19 were collected in the United States, Italy and Spain. T cells, B-cell-depleted T cells, or PBMCs provided the cDNA or gDNA that served as material.

Some clones are missing from TCRdb's copy, which holds only in-frame ones; the method was immunoSEQ multiplex PCR. The sample shows over 50,000 clones, over 75% of them seen only once. Specimen: peripheral blood. This TCR derives from a man aged 45-65 years with active COVID-19.

The CDR3 sequence is CASSLLGGAGGREQYF. The CDR3 nucleotides read TGTGCCAGCAGCTTACTAGGCGGGGCAGGGGGCCGCGAGCAGTACTTC. The chain has TRBV7-2 and TRBJ2-7, with 8 bases fitting TRBD1. Germline values: CDR1 SGHTA, CDR2 FQGNSA. This CDR3 region has 16 residues. V was pared by 2 bases and J by 6 bases, with 12 bases of the junction left unmatched.